The T cell receptor beta chain described here comes from a study of long-term antiretroviral therapy in people with HIV. Study-level findings and limits: Relative to control repertoires, HIV repertoires exhibited narrower CDR3 length ranges.

With respect to this clone: What it binds is unknown.

Researchers ran immunoSEQ v3.0 at survey level. Sequencing used immunoSEQ multiplex PCR; TCRdb keeps in-frame clones, though not all of them. The table shows about 31,000 clones, with about four fifths occurring only once. Trimming removed 3 bases from V and 7 bases from J, with 14 bases in between. The germline CDR1 and CDR2 sequences are SGHKS and YYEKEE (reference sequence). The CDR3 runs to 15 residues. This material consisted of unsorted PBMCs, taken 1.9 years after starting antiretroviral therapy. The chain joins TRBV5-5 to TRBJ1-6, with D maybe TRBD1 (5 bases). This TCR was sampled from a man aged 18 to 35 with HIV. The CDR3 loop is CASSWGWELNSPLHF. CDR3 in DNA: TGTGCCAGCAGCTGGGGGTGGGAGCTGAATTCACCCCTCCACTTT. Looking up the rest from reference TRBV5-5 and TRBJ1-6 gives the full variable domain: DAGVTQSPTHLIKTRGQQVTLRCSPISGHKSVSWYQQVLGQGPQFIFQYYEKEERGRGNFPDRFSARQFPNYSSELNVNALLLGDSALYLCASSWGWELNSPLHFGNGTRLTVT.